This TCR beta chain originates from a study of cytomegalovirus exposure and HLA in healthy donors. Study observations and caveats: Later work found most CMV-associated TCR beta chains apparently HLA-restricted.

Concerning this clone itself: Its antigen is as yet unknown.

The primer mix had 60 Vbeta and 13 Jbeta primers. Produced via immunoSEQ multiplex PCR; TCRdb's table is partial and in-frame only. The table shows around 260,000 clones, with around 80% occurring only once. This TCR derives from a girl aged 2-10 years in good health and CMV-seronegative. Material for sequencing was PBMCs.

CDR3 nucleotides: TGTGCCAGCAGTGAAGCTAGCGGGGGGTCTTTGGGGCAGTTCTTC. It translates to CASSEASGGSLGQFF. V usage is TRBV2 and J usage is TRBJ2-1; 10 bases align to TRBD2. In germline, CDR1 is SNHLY, CDR2 FYNNEI. V lost 0 bases and J lost 12; bases outside the gene matches: 8. The CDR3 is made up of 15 amino acids. Together with reference TRBV2 and TRBJ2-1, the CDR3 gives the full variable domain: EPEVTQTPSHQVTQMGQEVILRCVPISNHLYFYWYRQILGQKVEFLVSFYNNEISEKSEIFDDQFSVERPDGSNFTLKIRSTKLEDSAMYFCASSEASGGSLGQFFGPGTRLTVL.